The TCR beta chain described here comes from a study of chemoradiotherapy in HPV16-positive cancers. For this clone: Its cognate antigen is unknown.

V was cut by 0 bases and J by 1 base, with 6 bases left in between. The germline CDR1 and CDR2 sequences are MNHNY and SVGAGI (reference sequence). This CDR3 is built from 14 residues. Profiling relied on immunoSEQ multiplex PCR, and the TCRdb table lists in-frame clones only, not all of them. The repertoire holds about 12,000 clones, with approximately 89% as singletons. General observations from the study: Candidate HPV-specific clones and E7-related TCR motifs grew in tumor during treatment.

This receptor was obtained from a human donor with HPV-associated anogenital cancer. J is TRBJ1-1 and V is TRBV6-6; D is unclear. The material was blood, obtained from a patient who underwent chemoradiotherapy. CDR3 sequence: CASSYSTGNTEAFF. As DNA, the CDR3 is TGTGCCAGCAGTTACTCGACTGGGAACACTGAAGCTTTCTTT.